The entry below gives a single TCR beta chain sequence along with its context. Its antigen is not yet known. No base quality information exists; no much larger clone differs at one position. The sample belongs to a study of blood T cell repertoires in COVID-19 (TCRdb year 2020). In the study overall: Collaborator samples came from the United States, Italy and Spain and covered acute and convalescent phases of COVID-19. The prospective study material was composed of cDNA or gDNA derived from T cells, B-cell-depleted T cells, or PBMCs. The dataset comprised deeply sampled blood TCRbeta repertoires from subjects exposed to, actively infected with, or recovered from COVID-19. The repertoires were made available in a free public database intended to serve as a resource for research on the immune response to SARS-CoV-2. The samples were drawn from two sources: the first 160 participants of the ongoing ImmuneRACE study, and 1,200 or so subjects contributed by 6 global collaborators. The sample metadata nearly always contained a de-identified subject ID, COVID-19 status, age in years and sex. Where available, HLA class I and class II types were taken from metadata supplied by the sample provider and were not determined by assay-based typing.

Samples from volunteer blood donors who had recovered from COVID-19 were contributed by a second Seattle source. Collaborating institutions collected whole blood in K2EDTA tubes following their own protocols. For TCRbeta analysis, collaborator samples were shipped as frozen whole blood, as isolated PBMCs, or as DNA extracted from either sample type. Counted from cysteine to phenylalanine, this CDR3 has 15 amino acids. Left in the record is the CDR3 DNA by itself, 45 bases read in frame from the first base. CDR1 ENHRY and CDR2 SYGVKD are derived from the germline V gene. V is shortened by 5 bases, J by 4 bases, and the region joining them spans 17 bases. Findings and caveats that apply to the study as a whole: How much clinical and demographic metadata was included differed by source and by participant, and the metadata was provided uncurated.

TCRbeta CDR3 regions were amplified from genomic DNA by means of the immunoSEQ Assay, a bias-controlled multiplex PCR. In the authors' own workflow: Within the assay, amplification of reference gene primers was used to estimate how many nucleated cells each sample contained. To quantify the absolute abundance of each unique TCRbeta CDR3 rearrangement, sequence reads were collapsed and filtered. Productive Simpson clonality was computed per sample as the square root of Simpson's diversity index over productive rearrangements. Here the immuneACCESS table is served through TCRdb, limited to in-frame sequences with V and J called. Missing clones are a known gap in these copies; in checked studies unresolved V genes cover under half, and the rest lacks a known reason. The V and J calls and clone size come from that table; D and trimming were worked out from the DNA. Counted in this sample were hundreds of thousands of clones; about 90% of them appeared once. 7.8% of the sample belongs to the ten largest clones.

The TCR originated in a woman aged 45-60 years who had recovered from COVID-19. The sample taken for sequencing was peripheral blood. This chain joins TRBV10-3 to TRBJ2-5; the best D guess is TRBD1, with 6 bases matching. The nucleotide sequence reads TGTGCCATCAGTTCTACAGGGTTGTACCGAGAGACCCAGTACTTC. Its protein reads: CAISSTGLYRETQYF.